The clone carrying this T cell receptor beta chain has more than one count but fewer than ten. The target antigen is unknown. This specimen comes from a study of T cells after yellow fever vaccination. As for the study in general: When fractions had low cell numbers, they were prepared with SMART-Seq v4 Ultra Low Input. Study-wide points: The bulk population could contribute abundant contaminating clonotypes to FACS-sorted repertoires.

It was through 5'RACE template switching that TCR cDNA was made, with a universal primer site and UMIs added. MiXCR, run by TCRdb on the 5' RACE reads, gives a single entry per CDR3 protein. The sample records hundreds of thousands of distinct CDR3 sequences, 7.5% to 9.5% being singletons. This CDR3 region has 12 residues. The germline V gene encodes CDR1 SNHLY and CDR2 FYNNEI. Trimming removed 8 bases from V and 8 bases from J; junction bases left unmatched: 6. This material consisted of CD4+ T cells sorted from PBMCs, taken 5 days after the yellow fever booster vaccination. This chain joins TRBV2 and TRBJ1-2, with 9 bases identical to TRBD1. This receptor was identified in a man between 18 and 35 years old who received the YFV17D yellow fever vaccine. CDR3 DNA sequence: TGTGCCAGCTATATTGGGACAGGGGGCTACACCTTC. Translated, it gives CASYIGTGGYTF.